Listed below are T cell receptor beta chains from one sample, sequenced in a study of identical twins. TCRdb reprocessed the 5' RACE reads via MiXCR and lists one record per CDR3 protein. The sample contains about 690,000 distinct CDR3 sequences, less than 7% of which appear only once. The sequenced sample consisted of naive T cells sorted from blood. Every receptor here comes from a man in his late teens or twenties in good health. CDR3s include the opening cysteine and the closing phenylalanine or tryptophan. The D gene is left open where the match is weak. Only part of the rows carry a size: once, few, many, or a class if the clone is expanded.

D gene	clone size	V gene	J gene	CDR3 DNA	CDR3 protein
TRBD1	few	TRBV20-1	TRBJ1-1	TGCAGTGCTAGAGGGCAAGGGACAGGGGAAGAAGCTTTCTTT	CSARGQGTGEEAFF
TRBD1	few	TRBV5-5	TRBJ1-2	TGTGCCAGCAGCTTGGCCGCAGGGGGCAGCTATGGCTACACCTTC	CASSLAAGGSYGYTF
-	few	TRBV7-6	TRBJ2-7	TGTGCCAGCAGCCCTATCGCGACTAGGGTTTACTACGAGCAGTACTTC	CASSPIATRVYYEQYF
-	few	TRBV11-2	TRBJ1-4	TGTGCCAGCAGCTTCTTAATTGGGGAAGAAAAACTGTTTTTT	CASSFLIGEEKLFF
-	-	TRBV7-2	TRBJ1-1	TGTGCCAGCAGCTACGGGACACCGAACACTGAAGCTTTCTTT	CASSYGTPNTEAFF
-	many	TRBV10-3	TRBJ2-2	TGTGCCATCAGCGTCCTACAGGGCCATTTTAACACCGGGGAGCTGTTTTTT	CAISVLQGHFNTGELFF
-	many	TRBV4-2	TRBJ2-7	TGTGCCAGCAGCCAATCCACCTACGAGCAGTACTTC	CASSQSTYEQYF
-	few	TRBV13	TRBJ2-3	TGTGCCAGCAGCTACCGGCGGGACAGTAGCACAGATACGCAGTATTTT	CASSYRRDSSTDTQYF
-	-	TRBV4-2	TRBJ1-5	TGTGCCAGCAGCCTAGGGGGGGCCGCGGGGCCCCAGCATTTT	CASSLGGAAGPQHF
-	many	TRBV7-7	TRBJ2-3	TGTGCCAGCAGCTTAGGTGTGGGAGATACGCAGTATTTT	CASSLGVGDTQYF
-	many	TRBV28	TRBJ2-7	TGTGCCAGCAGTGGGACACCCTACGAGCAGTACTTC	CASSGTPYEQYF
TRBD2	many	TRBV15	TRBJ2-1	TGTGCCACCAGCAGAGATTTCAGGCTGTCGGGGACTAGCGTCTATGAGCAGTTCTTC	CATSRDFRLSGTSVYEQFF
-	-	TRBV4-1	TRBJ2-6	TGCGCCAGCAGCCCCAGAGGGGCGTCTGGGGCCAACGTCCTGACTTTC	CASSPRGASGANVLTF
TRBD2	many	TRBV29-1	TRBJ2-1	TGCAGCGTTGAAGACGCGGGAGTTGGGAATGAGCAGTTCTTC	CSVEDAGVGNEQFF
TRBD2	few	TRBV15	TRBJ2-2	TGTGCCACCAGCAATCGACTAGCGGGAGTTCCCGGGGAGCTGTTTTTT	CATSNRLAGVPGELFF
-	-	TRBV29-1	TRBJ1-1	TGCAGCGTGGCCGGACGGGTCGAAGCTTTCTTT	CSVAGRVEAFF
TRBD1	many	TRBV27	TRBJ2-5	TGTGCCAGCAGTCCGAGGACAGGGGGCCCCCAAGAGACCCAGTACTTC	CASSPRTGGPQETQYF
-	many	TRBV12-3/TRBV12-4	TRBJ1-5	TGTGCCAGCAGTTTAGACAGGGATAGCAATCAGCCCCAGCATTTT	CASSLDRDSNQPQHF
TRBD2	few	TRBV7-9	TRBJ2-5	TGTGCCAGCAGCGACGCTAGCGGGAGGAGTGAGACCCAGTACTTC	CASSDASGRSETQYF
TRBD2	few	TRBV5-1	TRBJ2-3	TGCGCCAGCAGCCAAAGGCTTAGCGGGAGTCGGGATACGCAGTATTTT	CASSQRLSGSRDTQYF
-	few	TRBV7-2	TRBJ2-3	TGTGCCAGCAGCTTAATGGGAAGTCCCACAGATACGCAGTATTTT	CASSLMGSPTDTQYF
-	many	TRBV20-1	TRBJ2-7	TGCAGTGCTAGAGATCCTCTCTCCTACGAGCAGTACTTC	CSARDPLSYEQYF
-	many	TRBV25-1	TRBJ2-2	TGTGCCAGCAGTGTACAGAACACCGGGGAGCTGTTTTTT	CASSVQNTGELFF
-	-	TRBV5-1	TRBJ2-2	TGCGCCAGCAGCTTCTTTAACACCGGGGAGCTGTTTTTT	CASSFFNTGELFF
TRBD1	-	TRBV20-1	TRBJ2-3	TGCAGTGCTTCGGACAGGGGTTCCACAGATACGCAGTATTTT	CSASDRGSTDTQYF
TRBD1	-	TRBV9	TRBJ1-2	TGTGCCAGCAGCGCAGGGACAGTCACTCTTGGTGGCTACACCTTC	CASSAGTVTLGGYTF
TRBD2	-	TRBV15	TRBJ2-2	TGTGCCACCAGCAGAGATGAACTAGCGGGAGACACCGGGGAGCTGTTTTTT	CATSRDELAGDTGELFF
TRBD2	-	TRBV6-2/TRBV6-3	TRBJ2-1	TGTGCCAGCAGTTACTTCCTTCGACTAGCGGGAGGGCGCTCCTACAATGAGCAGTTCTTC	CASSYFLRLAGGRSYNEQFF
-	many	TRBV27	TRBJ2-3	TGTGCCAGCAGTCTCGGGACGATCAGCACAGATACGCAGTATTTT	CASSLGTISTDTQYF
TRBD1	many	TRBV20-1	TRBJ1-4	TGCAGTGCTAGGAGGACAGGGGATAATGAAAAACTGTTTTTT	CSARRTGDNEKLFF
TRBD2	many	TRBV5-1	TRBJ2-3	TGCGCCAGCAGCTTGGCCGCACTAGCGGGAGGTGGAGTTACGCAGTATTTT	CASSLAALAGGGVTQYF
-	many	TRBV12-3/TRBV12-4	TRBJ2-2	TGTGCCAGCAGTTTAGGAGGGGGGGACGCCGGGGAGCTGTTTTTT	CASSLGGGDAGELFF
TRBD2	-	TRBV5-1	TRBJ2-3	TGCGCCAGCAGCTTAGCTAGCGGGAGATCTACAGATACGCAGTATTTT	CASSLASGRSTDTQYF
-	few	TRBV6-1	TRBJ1-2	TGTGCCAGCAGCCGCGTCCGGGGTCCCTATGGCTACACCTTC	CASSRVRGPYGYTF
TRBD2	many	TRBV28	TRBJ2-7	TGTGCCAGCAGTACCCCGAGGACTAGCGGCTCCTACGAGCAGTACTTC	CASSTPRTSGSYEQYF
-	-	TRBV7-3	TRBJ1-1	TGTGCCAGCGCCCCGGGGGCTCACACTGAAGCTTTCTTT	CASAPGAHTEAFF
-	-	TRBV27	TRBJ2-1	TGTGCCAGCAGTTTTGGTCCAGGGAAGGGCAATGAGCAGTTCTTC	CASSFGPGKGNEQFF
TRBD1	many	TRBV6-2/TRBV6-3	TRBJ1-2	TGTGCCGCCTGGGACAGAAAGGACTATGGCTACACCTTC	CAAWDRKDYGYTF
-	-	TRBV12-3/TRBV12-4	TRBJ2-3	TGTGCCAGCAGGGAACCAGGACGGACGGCCATTGATACGCAGTATTTT	CASREPGRTAIDTQYF
-	-	TRBV5-1	TRBJ2-5	TGCGCCAGCAGCGGGGGCCTCCAGAAGGAGACCCAGTACTTC	CASSGGLQKETQYF
TRBD2	many	TRBV15	TRBJ2-3	TGTGCCACCAGCAGAGATAAGGGTAGCGGGAGTGCAGATACGCAGTATTTT	CATSRDKGSGSADTQYF
-	-	TRBV3-1	TRBJ1-5	TGTGCCAGCAGCCAAGGACCTCCTTTGACGGCAGTCAATCAGCCCCAGCATTTT	CASSQGPPLTAVNQPQHF
TRBD1	few	TRBV6-2/TRBV6-3	TRBJ1-1	TGTGCCAGCAGCCTACGAGAAGACAGGGCCCCTGGTGCTGAAGCTTTCTTT	CASSLREDRAPGAEAFF
-	many	TRBV20-1	TRBJ2-2	TGCAGTGCTAGAGATTGGCAGGGAGGGAACACCGGGGAGCTGTTTTTT	CSARDWQGGNTGELFF
-	-	TRBV30	TRBJ2-1	TGTGCCTGGGGTGGGGCCCTCAATGAGCAGTTCTTC	CAWGGALNEQFF